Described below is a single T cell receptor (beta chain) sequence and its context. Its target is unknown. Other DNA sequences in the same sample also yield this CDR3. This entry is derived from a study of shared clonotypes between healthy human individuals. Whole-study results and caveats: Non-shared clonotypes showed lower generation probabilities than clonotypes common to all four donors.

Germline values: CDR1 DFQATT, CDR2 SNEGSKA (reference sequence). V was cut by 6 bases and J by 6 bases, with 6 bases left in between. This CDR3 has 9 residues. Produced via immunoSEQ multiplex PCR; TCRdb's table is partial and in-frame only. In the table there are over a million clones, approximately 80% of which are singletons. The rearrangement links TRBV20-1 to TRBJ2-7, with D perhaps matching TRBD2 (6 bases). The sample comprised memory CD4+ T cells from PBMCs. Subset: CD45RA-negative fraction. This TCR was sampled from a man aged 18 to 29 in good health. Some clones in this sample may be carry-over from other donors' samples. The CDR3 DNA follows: TGCAGTGCGGGACTCGAGCAGTACTTC. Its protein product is CSAGLEQYF.